Detailed here is one T cell receptor (beta chain). The antigen remains unidentified. With V trimmed by 2 bases and J by 2 bases, 7 bases remained unmatched. This CDR3 has 16 amino acids. CDR1 is SGHDT and CDR2 is YYEEEE in the germline V gene. This table comes from immunoSEQ multiplex PCR, and its TCRdb copy is limited to in-frame clones, with some not included. The data hold fewer than 120,000 clones, with roughly 90% observed a single time. This record belongs to a study of T cell responses to AZD1222 COVID-19 vaccine. Turning to the study itself: Researchers grouped second doses given at about 4 or about 12 weeks into one pool. Broader study findings: Vaccine-associated CD4 TCRs ranged over spike, dominating at 160-218 and 743-854. Unmutated variant regions are reportedly targeted by nearly half of spike-specific TCRs.

The chain combines TRBV5-6 with TRBJ1-1; 9 bases are a match to TRBD1. The sample here was peripheral blood, taken on day 0 of AZD1222 vaccination. The receptor was derived from an adult in good health. Written as DNA, the CDR3 is TGTGCCAGCAGCTTCCGCGGGACAGGGACAAACACTGAAGCTTTCTTT. Translation gives CASSFRGTGTNTEAFF. The variable domain in full, with the rest retrieved from reference TRBV5-6 and TRBJ1-1, is DAGVTQSPTHLIKTRGQQVTLRCSPKSGHDTVSWYQQALGQGPQFIFQYYEEEERQRGNFPDRFSGHQFPNYSSELNVNALLLGDSALYLCASSFRGTGTNTEAFFGQGTRLTVV.